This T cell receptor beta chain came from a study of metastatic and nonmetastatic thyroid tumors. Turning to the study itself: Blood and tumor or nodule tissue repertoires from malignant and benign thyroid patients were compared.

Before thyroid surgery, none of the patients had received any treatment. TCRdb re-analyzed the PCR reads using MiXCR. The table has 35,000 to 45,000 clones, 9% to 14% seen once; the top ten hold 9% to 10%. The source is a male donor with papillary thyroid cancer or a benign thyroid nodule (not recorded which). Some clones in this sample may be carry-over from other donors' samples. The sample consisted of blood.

CDR3 in amino acids: CADSTRGGRRSTDTQYF. For the CDR3, the DNA is TGTGCCGACAGTACGCGTGGGGGACGGCGTAGCACAGATACGCAGTATTTT. The rearrangement links TRBV6-1 to TRBJ2-3, with D tentatively TRBD1 or TRBD2 (5 bases each). Trimming took off 11 bases at V and 0 bases at J, with 24 bases between the two ends. The CDR3 contains 17 residues. Per the germline V gene, CDR1 is MNHNS and CDR2 is SASEGT.